The 5 T cell receptor beta chains presented below share a single source sample, sequenced in a study of CD8+ T cells in alopecia areata. Extraction of RNA preceded its reverse transcription into cDNA, which served as the sequencing template. Measured with immunoSEQ multiplex PCR; TCRdb has only the in-frame clones, and not every one. Of 80,000 to 100,000 clones in the sample, less than 50% were seen once. Input material: CD4+ T cells sorted from blood. Receptors were obtained from a human donor with alopecia areata.

This sequence joins TRBV4-3 and TRBJ2-3; D perhaps matches TRBD1 (5 bases). This CDR3 is built from 13 residues. The V gene's germline CDR1 is LGHNA and CDR2 YSLEER. V was trimmed by 5 bases and J by 2 bases, leaving 8 bases between them. CDR3 sequence (DNA): TGCGCCAGCAGCAGGGGAATCACAGATACGCAGTATTTT. The encoded protein is CASSRGITDTQYF.

V usage is TRBV19 and J usage is TRBJ2-1, with D perhaps matching TRBD1 (6 bases). Trimming removed 4 bases from V and 0 bases from J, with 10 bases in between. CDR3 length equals 15 residues. Germline lookup yields CDR1 LNHDA and CDR2 SQIVND (reference sequence). In DNA, the CDR3 is TGTGCCAGTAGTAAGGGACACAGCTCCTACAATGAGCAGTTCTTC. It is translated as CASSKGHSSYNEQFF.

A single count supports this clone. The chain is built from TRBV30 and TRBJ1-1, with 7 bases that match TRBD1. The length of the CDR3 is 13 residues. Unmatched junction bases numbered 10, after V lost 2 bases and J lost 10 bases. Germline assignment: CDR1 GTSNPN and CDR2 SVGIG (reference sequence). The CDR3 region is CAWSTIRGRGAFF. The CDR3 bases are TGTGCCTGGAGTACAATTAGGGGGCGAGGAGCTTTCTTT.

This sequence joins TRBV7-3 and TRBJ1-1, with D possibly being TRBD1 (5 bases). CDR3 length: 14 amino acids. V lost 3 bases, J lost 1 base, and 9 bases lay in between. The germline CDR1 and CDR2 sequences are SGHTA and FQGTGA. CDR3 protein: CASSFSGRNTEAFF. The CDR3 coding sequence is TGTGCCAGCAGCTTTTCAGGGAGGAACACTGAAGCTTTCTTT.

The V gene is TRBV6-5, the J gene TRBJ1-2; D not resolved. The germline V gene encodes CDR1 MNHEY and CDR2 SVGAGI. CDR3 length: 12 amino acids. The V and J ends lost 6 bases and 4 bases respectively, with 9 bases between them. This chain's CDR3 is CASRGGVYGYTF. The CDR3 DNA is TGTGCCAGCAGAGGTGGGGTCTATGGCTACACCTTC.